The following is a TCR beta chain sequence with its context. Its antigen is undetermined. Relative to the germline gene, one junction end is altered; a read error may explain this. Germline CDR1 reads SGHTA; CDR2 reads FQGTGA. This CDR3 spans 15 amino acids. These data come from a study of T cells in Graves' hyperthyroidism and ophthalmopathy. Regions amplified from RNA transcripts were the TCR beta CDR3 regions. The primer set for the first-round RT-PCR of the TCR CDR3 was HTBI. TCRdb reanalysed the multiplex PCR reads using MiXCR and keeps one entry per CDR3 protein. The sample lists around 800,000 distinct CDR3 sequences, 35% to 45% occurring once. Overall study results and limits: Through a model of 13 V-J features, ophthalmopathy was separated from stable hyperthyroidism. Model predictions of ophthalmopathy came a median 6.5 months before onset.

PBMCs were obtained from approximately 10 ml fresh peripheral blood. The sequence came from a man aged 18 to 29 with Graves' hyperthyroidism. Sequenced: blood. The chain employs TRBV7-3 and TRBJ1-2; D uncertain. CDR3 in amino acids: CASSPGLGMDYGYTF. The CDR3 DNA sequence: TGCGCCAGCAGCCCTGGACTGGGAATGGACTATGGCTACACCTTC.